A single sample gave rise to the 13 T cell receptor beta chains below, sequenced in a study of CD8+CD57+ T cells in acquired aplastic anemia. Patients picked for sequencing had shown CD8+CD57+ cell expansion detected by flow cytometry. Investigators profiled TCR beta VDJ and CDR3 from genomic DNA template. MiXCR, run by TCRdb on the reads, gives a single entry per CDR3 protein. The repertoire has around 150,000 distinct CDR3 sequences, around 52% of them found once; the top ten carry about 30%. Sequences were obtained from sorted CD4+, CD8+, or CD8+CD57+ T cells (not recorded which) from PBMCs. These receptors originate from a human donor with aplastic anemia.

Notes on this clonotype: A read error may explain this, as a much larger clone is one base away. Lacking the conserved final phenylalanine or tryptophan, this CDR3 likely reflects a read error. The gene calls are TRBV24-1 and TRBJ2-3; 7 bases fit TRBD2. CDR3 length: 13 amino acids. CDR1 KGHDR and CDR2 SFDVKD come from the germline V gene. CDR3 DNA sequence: TGTGCCAGCAGTGATCTCTCTAGCGGAACGCAGTATCTT. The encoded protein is CASSDLSSGTQYL.

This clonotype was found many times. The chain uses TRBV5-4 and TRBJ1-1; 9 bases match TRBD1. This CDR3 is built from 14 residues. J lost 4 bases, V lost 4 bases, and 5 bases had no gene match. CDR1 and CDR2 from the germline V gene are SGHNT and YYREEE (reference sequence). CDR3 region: CASSVDRGGTEAFF. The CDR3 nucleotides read TGTGCCAGCAGCGTGGACAGGGGCGGCACTGAAGCTTTCTTT.

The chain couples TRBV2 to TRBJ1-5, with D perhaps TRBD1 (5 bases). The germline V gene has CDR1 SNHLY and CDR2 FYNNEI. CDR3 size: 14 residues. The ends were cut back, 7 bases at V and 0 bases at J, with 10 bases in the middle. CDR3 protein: CASNRGNSNQPQHF. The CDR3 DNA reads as TGTGCCAGCAATCGGGGGAATAGCAATCAGCCCCAGCATTTT.

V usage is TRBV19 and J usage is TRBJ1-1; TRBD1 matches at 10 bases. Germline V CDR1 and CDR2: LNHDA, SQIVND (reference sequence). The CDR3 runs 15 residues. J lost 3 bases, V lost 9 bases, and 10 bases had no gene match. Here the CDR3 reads CASTPLGTGDTEAFF. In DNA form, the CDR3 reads TGTGCCAGCACACCCCTTGGGACAGGGGACACTGAAGCTTTCTTT. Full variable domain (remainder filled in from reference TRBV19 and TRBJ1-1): DGGITQSPKYLFRKEGQNVTLSCEQNLNHDAMYWYRQDPGQGLRLIYYSQIVNDFQKGDIAEGYSVSREKKESFPLTVTSAQKNPTAFYLCASTPLGTGDTEAFFGQGTRLTVV.

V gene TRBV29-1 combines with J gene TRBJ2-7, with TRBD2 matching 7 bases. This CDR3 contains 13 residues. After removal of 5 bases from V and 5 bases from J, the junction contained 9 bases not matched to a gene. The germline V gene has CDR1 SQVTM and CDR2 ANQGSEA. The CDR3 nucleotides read TGCAGCGTTCGACCTAGCGGAAACAACGAGCAGTACTTC. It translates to CSVRPSGNNEQYF.

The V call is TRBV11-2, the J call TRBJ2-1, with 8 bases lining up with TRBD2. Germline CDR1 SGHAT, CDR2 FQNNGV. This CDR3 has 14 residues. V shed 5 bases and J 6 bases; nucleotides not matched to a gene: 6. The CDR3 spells CASSLTAGVNEQFF. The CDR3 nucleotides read TGTGCCAGCAGCCTGACAGCGGGAGTCAATGAGCAGTTCTTC.

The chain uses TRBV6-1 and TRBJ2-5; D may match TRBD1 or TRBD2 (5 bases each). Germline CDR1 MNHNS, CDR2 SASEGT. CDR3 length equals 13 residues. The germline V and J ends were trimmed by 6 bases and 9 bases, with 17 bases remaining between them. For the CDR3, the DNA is TGTGCCAGCAGCGCCGGGACGCCGAGGGCCCAGTACTTC. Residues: CASSAGTPRAQYF.

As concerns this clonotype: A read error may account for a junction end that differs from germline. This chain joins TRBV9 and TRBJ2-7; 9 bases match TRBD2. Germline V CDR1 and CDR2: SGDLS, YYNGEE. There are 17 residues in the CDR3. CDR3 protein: CASSMGASGIPSCEQYF. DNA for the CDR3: TGTGCCAGCAGCATGGGGGCTAGCGGGATCCCCTCCTGCGAGCAGTACTTC.

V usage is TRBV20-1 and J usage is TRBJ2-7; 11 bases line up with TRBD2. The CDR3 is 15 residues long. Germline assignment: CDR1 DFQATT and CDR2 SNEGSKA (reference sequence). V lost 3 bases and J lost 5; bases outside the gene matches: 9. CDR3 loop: CSASSTSGSWNEQYF. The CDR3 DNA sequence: TGCAGTGCTAGCTCAACTAGCGGGAGCTGGAACGAGCAGTACTTC.

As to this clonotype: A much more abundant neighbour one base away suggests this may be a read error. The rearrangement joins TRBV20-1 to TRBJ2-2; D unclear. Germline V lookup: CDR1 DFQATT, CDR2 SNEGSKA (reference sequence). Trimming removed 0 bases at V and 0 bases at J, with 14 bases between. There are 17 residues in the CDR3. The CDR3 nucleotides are TGCAGTGCTAGAGATTGGAATAGTGGGACGAACACCGGGGAGCTGTTTTTT. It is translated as CSARDWNSGTNTGELFF.

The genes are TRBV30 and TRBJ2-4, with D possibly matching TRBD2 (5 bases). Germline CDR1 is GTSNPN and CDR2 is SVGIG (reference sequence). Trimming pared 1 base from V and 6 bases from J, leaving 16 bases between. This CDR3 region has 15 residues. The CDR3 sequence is CAWSALQAEGNIQYF. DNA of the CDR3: TGTGCCTGGAGTGCACTTCAGGCAGAGGGAAACATTCAGTACTTC.

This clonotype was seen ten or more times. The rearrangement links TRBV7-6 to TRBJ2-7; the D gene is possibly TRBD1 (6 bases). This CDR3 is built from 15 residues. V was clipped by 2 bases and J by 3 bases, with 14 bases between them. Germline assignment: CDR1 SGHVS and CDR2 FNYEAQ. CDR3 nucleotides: TGTGCCAGCAGCTTAAATATCCGGGACAACTACGAGCAGTACTTC. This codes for CASSLNIRDNYEQYF. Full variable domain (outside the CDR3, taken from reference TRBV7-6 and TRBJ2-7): GAGVSQSPRYKVTKRGQDVALRCDPISGHVSLYWYRQALGQGPEFLTYFNYEAQQDKSGLPNDRFSAERPEGSISTLTIQRTEQRDSAMYRCASSLNIRDNYEQYFGPGTRLTVT.

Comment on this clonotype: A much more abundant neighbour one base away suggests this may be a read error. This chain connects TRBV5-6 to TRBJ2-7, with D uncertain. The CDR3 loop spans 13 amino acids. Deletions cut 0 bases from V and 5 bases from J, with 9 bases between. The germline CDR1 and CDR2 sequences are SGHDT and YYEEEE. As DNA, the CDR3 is TGTGCCAGCAGCTTGGGTACCCCCAACGAGCAGTACTTC. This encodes CASSLGTPNEQYF.